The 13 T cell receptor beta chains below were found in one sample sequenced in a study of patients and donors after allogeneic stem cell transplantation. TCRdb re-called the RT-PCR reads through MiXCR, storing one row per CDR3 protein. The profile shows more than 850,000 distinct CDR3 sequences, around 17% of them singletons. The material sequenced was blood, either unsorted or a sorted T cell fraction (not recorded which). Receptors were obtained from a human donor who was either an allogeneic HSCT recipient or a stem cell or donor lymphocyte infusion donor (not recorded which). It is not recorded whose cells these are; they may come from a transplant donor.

The CDR3 region is CASSLAWRESSNEQFF. The CDR3 nucleotides read TGCGCCAGCAGCTTGGCCTGGCGGGAGAGTTCCAATGAGCAGTTCTTC. The chain combines TRBV5-1 with TRBJ2-1; 7 bases line up with TRBD2. The CDR3 extends over 16 amino acids. The germline gives CDR1 SGHRS, CDR2 YFSETQ. J gave up 6 bases and V 0 bases, and 9 bases lay outside the gene matches.

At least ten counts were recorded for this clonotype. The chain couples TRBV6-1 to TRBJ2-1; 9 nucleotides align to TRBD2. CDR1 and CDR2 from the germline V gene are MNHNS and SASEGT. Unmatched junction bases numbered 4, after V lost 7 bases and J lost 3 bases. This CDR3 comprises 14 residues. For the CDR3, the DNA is TGTGCCAGCACGCTAGCGGGGAGCTACAATGAGCAGTTCTTC. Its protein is CASTLAGSYNEQFF.

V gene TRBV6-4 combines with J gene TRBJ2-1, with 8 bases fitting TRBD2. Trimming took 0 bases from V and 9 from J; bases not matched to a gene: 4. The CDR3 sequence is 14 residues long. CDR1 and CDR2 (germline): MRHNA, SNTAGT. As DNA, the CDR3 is TGTGCCAGCAGTGACTCCGGGGGGGGGTCTGAGCAGTTCTTC. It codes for CASSDSGGGSEQFF.

The CDR3 is CSARGDRDNQPQHF. CDR3 DNA: TGCAGTGCTAGGGGCGACAGAGACAATCAGCCCCAGCATTTT. The V call is TRBV20-1, the J call TRBJ1-5; a weak D match, TRBD1 (5 bases). Per the germline V gene, CDR1 is DFQATT and CDR2 is SNEGSKA (reference sequence). The CDR3 covers 14 residues. The ends were cut back, 3 bases at V and 3 bases at J, with 12 bases in the middle.

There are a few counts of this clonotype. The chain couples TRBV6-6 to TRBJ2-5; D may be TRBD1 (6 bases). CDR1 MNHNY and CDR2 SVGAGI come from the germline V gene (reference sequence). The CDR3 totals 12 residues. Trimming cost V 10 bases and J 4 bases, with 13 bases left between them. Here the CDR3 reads CATFDRIETQYF. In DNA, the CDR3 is TGTGCCACCTTTGACAGGATAGAGACCCAGTACTTC.

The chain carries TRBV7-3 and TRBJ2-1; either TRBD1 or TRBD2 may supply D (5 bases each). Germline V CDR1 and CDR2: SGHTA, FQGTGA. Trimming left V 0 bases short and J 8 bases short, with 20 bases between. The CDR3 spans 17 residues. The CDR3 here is CASSLTGTFAVKDEQFF. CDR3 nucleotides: TGTGCCAGCAGCTTAACCGGGACCTTCGCTGTGAAGGATGAGCAGTTCTTC.

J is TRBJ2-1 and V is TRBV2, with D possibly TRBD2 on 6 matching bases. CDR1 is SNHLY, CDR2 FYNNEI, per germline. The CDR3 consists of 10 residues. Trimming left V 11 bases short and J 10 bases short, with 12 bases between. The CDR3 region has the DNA TGTGCCGGACCTAGCGTCGAGCAGTTCTTC. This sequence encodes CAGPSVEQFF.

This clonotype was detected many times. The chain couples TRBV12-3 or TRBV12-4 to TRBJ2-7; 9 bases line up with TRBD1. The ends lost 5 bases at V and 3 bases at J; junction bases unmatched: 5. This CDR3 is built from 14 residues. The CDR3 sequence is CASSLSTGGYEQYF. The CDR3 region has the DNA TGTGCCAGCAGTCTTTCGACAGGGGGCTACGAGCAGTACTTC.

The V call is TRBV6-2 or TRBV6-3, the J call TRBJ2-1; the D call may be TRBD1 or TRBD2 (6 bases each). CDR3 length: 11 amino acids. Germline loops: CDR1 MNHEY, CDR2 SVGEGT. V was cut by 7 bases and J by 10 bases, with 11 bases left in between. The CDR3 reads CASTNGGEQFF. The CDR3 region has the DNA TGTGCCAGCACTAACGGGGGCGAGCAGTTCTTC.

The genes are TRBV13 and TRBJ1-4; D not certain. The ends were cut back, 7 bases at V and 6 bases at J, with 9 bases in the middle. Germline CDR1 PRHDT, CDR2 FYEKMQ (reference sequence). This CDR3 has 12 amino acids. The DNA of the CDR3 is TGTGCCAGCACCTCCTCCGATGAAAAACTGTTTTTT. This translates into CASTSSDEKLFF.

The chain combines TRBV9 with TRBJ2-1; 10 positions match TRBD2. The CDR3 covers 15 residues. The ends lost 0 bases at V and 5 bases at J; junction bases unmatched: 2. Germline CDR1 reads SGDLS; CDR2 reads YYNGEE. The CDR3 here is CASSVAGLADNEQFF. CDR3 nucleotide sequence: TGTGCCAGCAGCGTAGCCGGACTAGCGGACAATGAGCAGTTCTTC.

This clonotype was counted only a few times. The CDR3 DNA sequence: TGCGCCAGCAGCTTATCACAGAACTACGAGCAGTACTTC. Encoded protein: CASSLSQNYEQYF. The V gene is TRBV5-1, the J gene TRBJ2-7; D is ambiguous. CDR3 length: 13 amino acids. V was shortened by 2 bases and J by 3 bases, with 9 bases between the two germline ends. CDR1 is SGHRS and CDR2 is YFSETQ in the germline V gene.

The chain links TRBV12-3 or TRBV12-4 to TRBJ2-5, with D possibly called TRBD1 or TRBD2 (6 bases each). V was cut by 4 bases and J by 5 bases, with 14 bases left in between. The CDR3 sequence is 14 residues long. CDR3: CASSYRVGGETQYF. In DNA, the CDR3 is TGTGCCAGCAGTTACAGGGTCGGAGGGGAGACCCAGTACTTC.